These T cell receptor beta chains were read from a single sample in a study of OX40 agonist ivuxolimab in advanced cancers. Here immunoSEQ multiplex PCR was the method, and the copy in TCRdb shows in-frame clones only, minus some. The repertoire holds tens of thousands of clones, more than 65% seen once, with approximately 0.56% in the top ten. Sequencing was performed on CD4+ or CD8+ T cells sorted from blood, taken in a trial of the OX40 agonist ivuxolimab. Receptor source: an adult with an advanced solid tumor such as melanoma, head and neck, liver or kidney cancer. Each CDR3 is given with its conserved first and last residue. A D gene is named only where the DNA matches it firmly. Clone size is given for some rows only: seen once, a few or many times, or a class if the clone is expanded.

cdr3_aa: CASSQSGGPNTEAFF
v_call: TRBV19
clone_size: .
cdr3_length: 15
j_call: TRBJ1-1
d_call: .

cdr3_aa: CASSLGGQRAGNTTYF
v_call: TRBV7-3
clone_size: once
cdr3_length: 16
j_call: TRBJ1-3
d_call: .

cdr3_aa: CASSLGTGVGGQETQYF
v_call: TRBV7-3
clone_size: .
cdr3_length: 17
j_call: TRBJ2-5
d_call: TRBD1

cdr3_aa: CASSIETGQGNYGYTF
v_call: TRBV19
clone_size: few
cdr3_length: 16
j_call: TRBJ1-2
d_call: TRBD1

cdr3_aa: CASSQSWAGGLYEQYF
v_call: TRBV4-2
clone_size: .
cdr3_length: 16
j_call: TRBJ2-7
d_call: TRBD2

cdr3_aa: CASSVQTGGYGYTF
v_call: TRBV9
clone_size: .
cdr3_length: 14
j_call: TRBJ1-2
d_call: TRBD1

cdr3_aa: CASSDEGTRTEAFF
v_call: TRBV25-1
clone_size: .
cdr3_length: 14
j_call: TRBJ1-1
d_call: .

cdr3_aa: CAWSVLVRGGYTF
v_call: TRBV30
clone_size: .
cdr3_length: 13
j_call: TRBJ1-2
d_call: .

cdr3_aa: CASSPGLGSSEQYF
v_call: TRBV6-1
clone_size: once
cdr3_length: 14
j_call: TRBJ2-7
d_call: TRBD2

cdr3_aa: CAWRIAGGGKLFF
v_call: TRBV30
clone_size: .
cdr3_length: 13
j_call: TRBJ1-4
d_call: .

cdr3_aa: CASSVTSGPLTDTQYF
v_call: TRBV6-1
clone_size: .
cdr3_length: 16
j_call: TRBJ2-3
d_call: TRBD2

cdr3_aa: CATSRGGGGPGRETQYF
v_call: TRBV15
clone_size: few
cdr3_length: 17
j_call: TRBJ2-5
d_call: .

cdr3_aa: CASSLGDRLGDTEAFF
v_call: TRBV5-1
clone_size: few
cdr3_length: 16
j_call: TRBJ1-1
d_call: TRBD1

cdr3_aa: CASSQRQVADTQYF
v_call: TRBV6-5
clone_size: .
cdr3_length: 14
j_call: TRBJ2-3
d_call: .

cdr3_aa: CASSLAGPSAAWDTQYF
v_call: TRBV7-8
clone_size: .
cdr3_length: 17
j_call: TRBJ2-3
d_call: .

cdr3_aa: CASSLARRNEQFF
v_call: TRBV6-1
clone_size: .
cdr3_length: 13
j_call: TRBJ2-1
d_call: .

cdr3_aa: CASSPSDSLSIDTDTQYF
v_call: TRBV9
clone_size: .
cdr3_length: 18
j_call: TRBJ2-3
d_call: .

cdr3_aa: CASSRGQGTYEQYF
v_call: TRBV18
clone_size: .
cdr3_length: 14
j_call: TRBJ2-7
d_call: TRBD1

cdr3_aa: CASSLLRDYEQYF
v_call: TRBV7-2
clone_size: once
cdr3_length: 13
j_call: TRBJ2-7
d_call: .

cdr3_aa: CASSYSLGGAYEQYF
v_call: TRBV6-5
clone_size: .
cdr3_length: 15
j_call: TRBJ2-7
d_call: TRBD2

cdr3_aa: CASSSISETQYF
v_call: TRBV28
clone_size: few
cdr3_length: 12
j_call: TRBJ2-5
d_call: .

cdr3_aa: CASSTGGTNTEAFF
v_call: TRBV18
clone_size: .
cdr3_length: 14
j_call: TRBJ1-1
d_call: .

cdr3_aa: CASSLGVGSSGRMDEQFF
v_call: TRBV5-1
clone_size: once
cdr3_length: 18
j_call: TRBJ2-1
d_call: TRBD2

cdr3_aa: CAISSPGRSGNTIYF
v_call: TRBV10-3
clone_size: few
cdr3_length: 15
j_call: TRBJ1-3
d_call: .

cdr3_aa: CASRNRGGEFF
v_call: TRBV6-5
clone_size: once
cdr3_length: 11
j_call: TRBJ2-1
d_call: .

cdr3_aa: CASSTSGRGRTDTQYF
v_call: TRBV5-1
clone_size: .
cdr3_length: 16
j_call: TRBJ2-3
d_call: TRBD2

cdr3_aa: CSVGLAGGRTQYF
v_call: TRBV29-1
clone_size: .
cdr3_length: 13
j_call: TRBJ2-5
d_call: TRBD2

cdr3_aa: CASSEGAVNTEAFF
v_call: TRBV6-1
clone_size: .
cdr3_length: 14
j_call: TRBJ1-1
d_call: .

cdr3_aa: CASSTTPGSGQYF
v_call: TRBV27
clone_size: .
cdr3_length: 13
j_call: TRBJ2-7
d_call: .

cdr3_aa: CASSSLIGAPNYGYTF
v_call: TRBV5-4
clone_size: .
cdr3_length: 16
j_call: TRBJ1-2
d_call: .

cdr3_aa: CASSSTSGDYNEQFF
v_call: TRBV9
clone_size: .
cdr3_length: 15
j_call: TRBJ2-1
d_call: TRBD2

cdr3_aa: CASSEERGPYEQYF
v_call: TRBV2
clone_size: .
cdr3_length: 14
j_call: TRBJ2-7
d_call: TRBD2

cdr3_aa: CASSEMIYGGRETQYF
v_call: TRBV6-1
clone_size: .
cdr3_length: 16
j_call: TRBJ2-5
d_call: .

cdr3_aa: CASSQPGANVLTF
v_call: TRBV27
clone_size: few
cdr3_length: 13
j_call: TRBJ2-6
d_call: .

cdr3_aa: CASSWTGPESQPQHF
v_call: TRBV7-8
clone_size: .
cdr3_length: 15
j_call: TRBJ1-5
d_call: TRBD1

cdr3_aa: CAIGDGQETQYF
v_call: TRBV10-3
clone_size: .
cdr3_length: 12
j_call: TRBJ2-5
d_call: .

cdr3_aa: CASSSRIAGEGENEQFF
v_call: TRBV19
clone_size: .
cdr3_length: 17
j_call: TRBJ2-1
d_call: TRBD2

cdr3_aa: CATSSVRRREWATGELFF
v_call: TRBV15
clone_size: .
cdr3_length: 18
j_call: TRBJ2-2
d_call: TRBD2

cdr3_aa: CASSLDRVGQTNTGELFF
v_call: TRBV11-3
clone_size: .
cdr3_length: 18
j_call: TRBJ2-2
d_call: .

cdr3_aa: CASSLGGGAGTQYF
v_call: TRBV11-2
clone_size: .
cdr3_length: 14
j_call: TRBJ2-5
d_call: .

cdr3_aa: CASSLRQFSGTGREKLFF
v_call: TRBV28
clone_size: .
cdr3_length: 18
j_call: TRBJ1-4
d_call: TRBD1

cdr3_aa: CASSPQGINTEAFF
v_call: TRBV18
clone_size: .
cdr3_length: 14
j_call: TRBJ1-1
d_call: TRBD1

cdr3_aa: CASSPKGHNGYTF
v_call: TRBV7-7
clone_size: .
cdr3_length: 13
j_call: TRBJ1-2
d_call: .

cdr3_aa: CASSWNTGELFF
v_call: TRBV28
clone_size: few
cdr3_length: 12
j_call: TRBJ2-2
d_call: .

cdr3_aa: CASSSGLAGGTDTQYF
v_call: TRBV27
clone_size: .
cdr3_length: 16
j_call: TRBJ2-3
d_call: TRBD2

cdr3_aa: CASSLAGRQGDDRYTF
v_call: TRBV7-8
clone_size: .
cdr3_length: 16
j_call: TRBJ1-2
d_call: TRBD1

cdr3_aa: CASSYSTGTEDEKLFF
v_call: TRBV6-5
clone_size: .
cdr3_length: 16
j_call: TRBJ1-4
d_call: TRBD1

cdr3_aa: CASSSISGETQYF
v_call: TRBV11-3
clone_size: .
cdr3_length: 13
j_call: TRBJ2-5
d_call: .